This T cell receptor beta chain was obtained from a study of T cell responses to AZD1222 COVID-19 vaccine. In germline, CDR1 is KGHSH, CDR2 LQKENI. V lost 1 base, J lost 4 bases, and 4 bases stayed unmatched. This CDR3 contains 16 residues. Points from the study as a whole: Recipients of AZD1222 seropositive at baseline numbered only five or six. After the peak T cell response, and only then, were repertoires sampled. The donors showed a predominance of white British ancestry and of females, with possible underestimation of clonal diversity. Reportedly, close to half of spike-specific TCRs are directed against unmutated variant regions.

Clones were read by immunoSEQ multiplex PCR, and TCRdb kept only the in-frame ones, dropping some. Seen here are 120,000 or so clones, roughly 84% observed once, and the top ten hold approximately 26%. To note about this clone: The antigen is undetermined.

This chain uses TRBV18 with TRBJ1-6; 7 nucleotides match TRBD1. This specimen consisted of peripheral blood, obtained 28 days after the second AZD1222 dose. The TCR comes from an adult who received the AZD1222 COVID-19 vaccine. CDR3 DNA sequence: TGTGCCAGCTCACCACAGGGGGCGGGTTATAATTCACCCCTCCACTTT. Protein product: CASSPQGAGYNSPLHF.